This TCR beta chain was sequenced during a study of T-cell memory formation after mild COVID-19. CDR1 and CDR2 (germline): SGHRS, YFSETQ. Trimming removed 0 bases from V and 6 bases from J, with 9 bases in between. This CDR3 has 14 residues. Using its own MiXCR run on the 5' RACE reads, TCRdb lists one record per CDR3 protein. The sample has more than 250,000 distinct CDR3 sequences, under 20% seen once. The chain uses TRBV5-1 and TRBJ2-2; tentatively, D is TRBD2 (5 bases). The sequenced sample was PBMCs or a T cell subset sorted from them (not recorded which). The TCR originated in a man aged 18 to 35 who had mild COVID-19 (a few samples of this study predate the infection). Cell type and time point are not known. The CDR3 protein is CASSLAGIPGELFF. The CDR3 DNA reads as TGCGCCAGCAGCTTGGCCGGGATTCCCGGGGAGCTGTTTTTT. The complete variable domain, with remaining parts taken from reference TRBV5-1 and TRBJ2-2, reads KAGVTQTPRYLIKTRGQQVTLSCSPISGHRSVSWYQQTPGQGLQFLFEYFSETQRNKGNFPGRFSGRQFSNSRSEMNVSTLELGDSALYLCASSLAGIPGELFFGEGSRLTVL.